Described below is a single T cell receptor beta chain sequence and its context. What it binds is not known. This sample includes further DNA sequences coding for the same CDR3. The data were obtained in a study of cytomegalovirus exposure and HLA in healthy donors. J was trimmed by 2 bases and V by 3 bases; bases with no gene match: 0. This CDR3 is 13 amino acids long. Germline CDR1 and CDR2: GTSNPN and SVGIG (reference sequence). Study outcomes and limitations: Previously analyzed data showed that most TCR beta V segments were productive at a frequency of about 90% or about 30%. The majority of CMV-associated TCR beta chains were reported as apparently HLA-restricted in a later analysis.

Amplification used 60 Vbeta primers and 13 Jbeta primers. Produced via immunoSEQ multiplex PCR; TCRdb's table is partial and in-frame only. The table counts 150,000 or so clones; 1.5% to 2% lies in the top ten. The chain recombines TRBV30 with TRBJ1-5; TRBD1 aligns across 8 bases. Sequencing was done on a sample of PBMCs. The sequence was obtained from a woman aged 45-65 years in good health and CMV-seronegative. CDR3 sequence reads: CAWRTGGNQPQHF. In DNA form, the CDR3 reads TGTGCCTGGAGGACAGGGGGCAATCAGCCCCAGCATTTT.